This T cell receptor (beta chain) originates from a study of cytotoxic CD8 clonotypes in ibrutinib-treated CLL. About the research overall: Responses comprised 24 partial and 2 complete; at median around 72 months, 14 remained remitted and roughly 12 progressed.

Details on this clone: Its antigen is currently unknown.

V lost 6 bases, J lost 10 bases, and 14 bases lay in between. The length of the CDR3 is 12 residues. CDR1 and CDR2 (germline): MNHNS, SASEGT. Assay: immunoSEQ multiplex PCR; the TCRdb copy retains only in-frame clones and omits some. This table has fewer than 300,000 clones, approximately 76% appearing once. Study findings and constraints: Patients had baseline clonality above age-matched healthy donors, and this clonality moved with circulating CD8+ T-cell counts.

Specimen: PBMCs, collected at disease progression, from a patient treated with ibrutinib. This receptor was taken from a human donor with chronic lymphocytic leukemia. The chain links TRBV6-1 to TRBJ2-3; D is possibly TRBD1 or TRBD2 (5 bases each). CDR3 DNA: TGTGCCAGCAGATCCGGGACGGAAGCGCAGTATTTT. Translated: CASRSGTEAQYF.